A selection of T cell receptor beta chains follows, all from one sample in a study of shared clonotypes between healthy human individuals. Sequencing was performed with immunoSEQ multiplex PCR; in TCRdb, only in-frame clones are kept and a portion is missing. Seen here are some 1.1 million clones, roughly 80% observed once, and the top ten hold roughly 0.83%. The sequenced material came from memory CD4+ T cells from PBMCs. The receptors here all came from a man aged 18 to 30 in good health. Some clones in this sample may be carry-over from other donors' samples. Both conserved end residues are part of each CDR3. Each record gives: D gene, CDR3 length, V gene, J gene, clone size, CDR3 protein, CDR3 DNA. The D gene is left open where the match is weak. The size entry is marked missing in some rows and otherwise reads once, few, many or a size class.

>TRBD2|15|TRBV5-1|TRBJ2-1|-
CASSSPASGLIQQFF
TGCGCCAGCAGCTCGCCGGCTAGCGGGCTGATCCAGCAGTTCTTC
>TRBD2|14|TRBV30|TRBJ2-3|-
CAWSGLAMTDTQYF
TGTGCCTGGAGTGGACTAGCGATGACAGATACGCAGTATTTT
>-|16|TRBV5-1|TRBJ1-1|-
CASSFSGNGLDTEAFF
TGCGCCAGCAGCTTCTCCGGGAATGGCCTCGACACTGAAGCTTTCTTT
>-|14|TRBV5-1|TRBJ2-5|-
CASSLADNRETQYF
TGCGCCAGCAGCTTGGCCGACAACAGAGAGACCCAGTACTTC
>-|14|TRBV28|TRBJ2-3|-
CASSFWGSTDTQYF
TGTGCCAGCAGTTTCTGGGGTTCGACAGATACGCAGTATTTT
>TRBD2|16|TRBV7-2|TRBJ2-7|-
CASSLASSSGSGEQYF
TGTGCCAGCAGCTTAGCGTCGTCTAGCGGGAGTGGGGAGCAGTACTTC
>-|15|TRBV5-1|TRBJ1-2|-
CASRLGGVVQYGYTF
TGCGCCAGCAGATTGGGGGGTGTTGTTCAGTATGGCTACACCTTC
>-|16|TRBV6-9|TRBJ2-7|-
CASSFRTPSGTYEQYF
TGTGCCAGCAGTTTCCGGACACCCAGTGGCACCTACGAGCAGTACTTC
>-|18|TRBV2|TRBJ1-3|-
CASRLKPITGRSGNTIYF
TGTGCCAGCAGACTAAAACCAATTACAGGTAGGTCGGGAAACACCATATATTTT
>-|11|TRBV20-1|TRBJ2-3|-
CSAEPGDTQYF
TGCAGTGCAGAGCCAGGGGATACGCAGTATTTT
>-|12|TRBV30|TRBJ2-5|few
CAWSVRLGIIHF
TGTGCCTGGAGTGTACGGCTGGGGATAATCCACTTC
>-|15|TRBV11-3|TRBJ2-3|-
CASSSGGSGTDTQYF
TGTGCCAGCAGCTCCGGAGGGTCGGGCACAGATACGCAGTATTTT
>-|16|TRBV5-6|TRBJ1-5|-
CASSRGTATGGQPQHF
TGTGCCAGCAGCCGCGGGACGGCGACTGGAGGACAGCCCCAGCATTTT
>-|16|TRBV10-3|TRBJ2-1|-
CAISGTSFISYNEQFF
TGTGCCATCAGTGGTACTAGTTTTATCTCCTACAATGAGCAGTTCTTC
>-|14|TRBV5-5|TRBJ1-3|-
CASSSGGSGNTIYF
TGTGCCAGCAGCTCGGGTGGCTCTGGAAACACCATATATTTT
>-|13|TRBV30|TRBJ1-5|-
CAWSGGGGQPQHF
TGTGCCTGGAGTGGAGGAGGAGGTCAGCCCCAGCATTTT